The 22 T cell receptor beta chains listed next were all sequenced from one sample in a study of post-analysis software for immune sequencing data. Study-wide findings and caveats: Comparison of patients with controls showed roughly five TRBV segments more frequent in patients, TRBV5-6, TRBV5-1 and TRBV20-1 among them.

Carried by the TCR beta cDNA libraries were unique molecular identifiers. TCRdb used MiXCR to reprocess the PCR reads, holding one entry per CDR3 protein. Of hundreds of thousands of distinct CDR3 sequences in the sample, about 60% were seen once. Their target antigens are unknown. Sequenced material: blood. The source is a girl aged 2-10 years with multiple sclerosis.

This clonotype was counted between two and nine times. The CDR3 is CASSRAGAGSEQYF. In DNA, the CDR3 is TGTGCCAGCAGCCGCGCAGGGGCGGGTAGTGAGCAGTACTTC. The chain employs TRBV5-6 and TRBJ2-7; weak D call: TRBD1 (6 bases). CDR1 is SGHDT, CDR2 YYEEEE, per germline. Trimming took 4 bases from V and 7 from J, leaving 18 bases between them. This CDR3 is built from 14 residues. Filled out from reference TRBV5-6 and TRBJ2-7, the complete variable domain reads DAGVTQSPTHLIKTRGQQVTLRCSPKSGHDTVSWYQQALGQGPQFIFQYYEEEERQRGNFPDRFSGHQFPNYSSELNVNALLLGDSALYLCASSRAGAGSEQYFGPGTRLTVT.

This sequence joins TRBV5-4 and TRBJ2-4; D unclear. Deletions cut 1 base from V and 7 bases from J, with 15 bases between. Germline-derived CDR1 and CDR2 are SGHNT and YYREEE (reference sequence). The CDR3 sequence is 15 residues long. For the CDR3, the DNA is TGTGCCAGCAGCTTGTCCGGCAGGATGATCAACATTCAGTACTTC. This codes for CASSLSGRMINIQYF. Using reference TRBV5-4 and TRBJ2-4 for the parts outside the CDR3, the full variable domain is ETGVTQSPTHLIKTRGQQVTLRCSSQSGHNTVSWYQQALGQGPQFIFQYYREEENGRGNFPPRFSGLQFPNYSSELNVNALELDDSALYLCASSLSGRMINIQYFGAGTRLSVL.

The CDR3 spells CASRPDRTTPYEQYF. In DNA form, the CDR3 reads TGTGCCAGCAGACCCGACAGGACCACCCCCTACGAGCAGTACTTC. The gene calls are TRBV5-5 and TRBJ2-7, with a possible D match to TRBD1 (6 bases). Germline CDR1 SGHKS, CDR2 YYEKEE (reference sequence). V gave up 5 bases and J gave up 2 bases, with 17 bases separating them. The CDR3 contains 15 residues.

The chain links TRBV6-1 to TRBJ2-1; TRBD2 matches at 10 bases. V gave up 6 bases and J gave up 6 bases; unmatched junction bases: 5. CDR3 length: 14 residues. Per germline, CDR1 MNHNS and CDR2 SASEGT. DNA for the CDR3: TGTGCCAGCAGGGCGCAGCGGGAGGGCAATGAGCAGTTCTTC. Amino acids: CASRAQREGNEQFF.

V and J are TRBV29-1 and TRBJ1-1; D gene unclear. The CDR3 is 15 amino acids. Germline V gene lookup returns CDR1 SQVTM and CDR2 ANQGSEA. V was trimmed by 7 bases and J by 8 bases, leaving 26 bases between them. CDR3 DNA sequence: TGCAGCGCCCAAACAGCCGGGCCCGGCTTTGGGGAAGCTTTCTTT. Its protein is CSAQTAGPGFGEAFF.

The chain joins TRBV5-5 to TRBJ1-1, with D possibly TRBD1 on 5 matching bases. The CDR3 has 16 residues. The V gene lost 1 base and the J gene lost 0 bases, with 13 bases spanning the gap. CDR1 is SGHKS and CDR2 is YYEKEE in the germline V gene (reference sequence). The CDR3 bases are TGTGCCAGCAGCTTGCTTCGCAGGGCAGTGAACACTGAAGCTTTCTTT. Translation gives CASSLLRRAVNTEAFF.

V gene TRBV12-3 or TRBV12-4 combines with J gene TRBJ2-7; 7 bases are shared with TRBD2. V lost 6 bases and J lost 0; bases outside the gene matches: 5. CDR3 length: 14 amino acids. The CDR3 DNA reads TGTGCCAGCAGCCCCACTAGCGCCTCCTACGAGCAGTACTTC. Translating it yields CASSPTSASYEQYF.

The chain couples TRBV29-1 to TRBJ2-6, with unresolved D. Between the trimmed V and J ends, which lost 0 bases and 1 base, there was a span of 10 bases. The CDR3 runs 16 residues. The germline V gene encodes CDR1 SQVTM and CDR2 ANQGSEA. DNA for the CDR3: TGCAGCGTTGAAGACAGCGAACTTTCTGGGGCCAACGTCCTGACTTTC. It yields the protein CSVEDSELSGANVLTF.

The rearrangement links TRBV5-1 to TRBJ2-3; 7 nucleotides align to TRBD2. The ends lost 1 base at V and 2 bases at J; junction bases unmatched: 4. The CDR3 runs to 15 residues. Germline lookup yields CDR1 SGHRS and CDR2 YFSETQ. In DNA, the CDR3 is TGCGCCAGCAGCTTGAAGGCGGGGGTCACAGATACGCAGTATTTT. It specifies CASSLKAGVTDTQYF.

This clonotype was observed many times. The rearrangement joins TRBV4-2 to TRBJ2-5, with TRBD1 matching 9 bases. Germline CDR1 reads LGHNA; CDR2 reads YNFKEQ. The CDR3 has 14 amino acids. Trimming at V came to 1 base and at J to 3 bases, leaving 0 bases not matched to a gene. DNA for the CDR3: TGTGCCAGCAGCCAAGGACAGGGGGAAGAGACCCAGTACTTC. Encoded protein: CASSQGQGEETQYF.

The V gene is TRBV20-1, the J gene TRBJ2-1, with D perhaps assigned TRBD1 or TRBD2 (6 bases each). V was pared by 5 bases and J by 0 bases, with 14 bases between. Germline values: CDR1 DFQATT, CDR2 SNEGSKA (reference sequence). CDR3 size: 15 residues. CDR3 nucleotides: TGCAGTGCTCCCGGGGGCGGGAACTCCTACAATGAGCAGTTCTTC. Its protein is CSAPGGGNSYNEQFF.

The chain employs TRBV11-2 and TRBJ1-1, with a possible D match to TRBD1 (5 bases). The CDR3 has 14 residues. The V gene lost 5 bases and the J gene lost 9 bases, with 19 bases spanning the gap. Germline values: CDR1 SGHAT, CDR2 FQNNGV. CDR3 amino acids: CASSPAQGVGQAFF. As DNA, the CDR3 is TGTGCCAGCAGCCCTGCCCAGGGAGTTGGTCAAGCTTTCTTT. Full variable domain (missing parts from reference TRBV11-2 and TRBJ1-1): EAGVAQSPRYKIIEKRQSVAFWCNPISGHATLYWYQQILGQGPKLLIQFQNNGVVDDSQLPKDRFSAERLKGVDSTLKIQPAKLEDSAVYLCASSPAQGVGQAFFGQGTRLTVV.

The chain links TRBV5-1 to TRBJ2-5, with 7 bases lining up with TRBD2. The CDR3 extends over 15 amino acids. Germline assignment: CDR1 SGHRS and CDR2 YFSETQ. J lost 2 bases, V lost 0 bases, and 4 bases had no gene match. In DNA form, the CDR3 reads TGCGCCAGCAGCTTGGCCGGGGGGATTCAAGAGACCCAGTACTTC. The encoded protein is CASSLAGGIQETQYF.

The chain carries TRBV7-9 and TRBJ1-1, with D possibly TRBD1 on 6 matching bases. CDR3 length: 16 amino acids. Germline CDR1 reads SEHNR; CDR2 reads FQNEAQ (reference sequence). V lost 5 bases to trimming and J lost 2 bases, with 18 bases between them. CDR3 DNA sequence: TGTGCCAGCAGCCAACCGCAGGGGACCCCCAACACTGAAGCTTTCTTT. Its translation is CASSQPQGTPNTEAFF.

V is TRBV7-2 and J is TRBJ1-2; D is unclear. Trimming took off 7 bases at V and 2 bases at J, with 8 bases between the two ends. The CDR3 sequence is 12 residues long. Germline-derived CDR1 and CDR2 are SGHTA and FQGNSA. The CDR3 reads CASKNKNYGYTF. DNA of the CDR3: TGTGCCAGCAAGAACAAGAACTATGGCTACACCTTC.

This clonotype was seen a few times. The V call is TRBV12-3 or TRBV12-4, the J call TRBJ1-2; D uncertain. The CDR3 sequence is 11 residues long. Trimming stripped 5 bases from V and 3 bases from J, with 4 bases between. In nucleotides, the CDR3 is TGTGCCAGCAGTCTGTACTATGGCTACACCTTC. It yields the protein CASSLYYGYTF.

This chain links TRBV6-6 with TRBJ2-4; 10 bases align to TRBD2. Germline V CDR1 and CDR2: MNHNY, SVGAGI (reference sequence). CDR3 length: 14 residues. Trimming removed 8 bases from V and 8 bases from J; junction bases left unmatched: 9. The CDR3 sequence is CASLSGRGSDIQYF. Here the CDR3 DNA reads TGTGCCAGCTTAAGCGGGAGGGGATCGGACATTCAGTACTTC.

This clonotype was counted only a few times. The CDR3 DNA reads TGTGCCAGCAGCCAAGTTCGACGGTCAGATACGCAGTATTTT. Amino acids: CASSQVRRSDTQYF. The chain recombines TRBV3-1 with TRBJ2-3; D not certain. The ends were cut back, 1 base at V and 4 bases at J, with 9 bases in the middle. This CDR3 has 14 amino acids. Germline CDR1 and CDR2: LGHDT and YNNKEL (reference sequence).

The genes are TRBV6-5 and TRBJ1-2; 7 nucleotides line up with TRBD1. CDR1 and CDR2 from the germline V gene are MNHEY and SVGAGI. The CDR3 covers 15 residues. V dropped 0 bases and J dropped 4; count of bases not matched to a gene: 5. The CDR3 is CASSYSTGEIYGYTF. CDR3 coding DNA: TGTGCCAGCAGTTACTCTACAGGGGAGATCTATGGCTACACCTTC.

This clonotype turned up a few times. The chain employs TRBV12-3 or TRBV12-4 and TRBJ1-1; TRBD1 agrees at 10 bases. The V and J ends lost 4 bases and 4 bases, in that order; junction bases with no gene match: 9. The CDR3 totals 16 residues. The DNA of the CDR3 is TGTGCCAGCAGTTGGGGGGACAGGGGAGCTGGCACTGAAGCTTTCTTT. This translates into CASSWGDRGAGTEAFF.

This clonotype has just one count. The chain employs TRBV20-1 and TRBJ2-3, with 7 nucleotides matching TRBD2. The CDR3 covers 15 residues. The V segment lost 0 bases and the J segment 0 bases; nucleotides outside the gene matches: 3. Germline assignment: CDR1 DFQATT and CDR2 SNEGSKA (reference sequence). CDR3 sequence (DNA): TGCAGTGCTAGAGACCCAGCGGGGAGCACAGATACGCAGTATTTT. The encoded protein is CSARDPAGSTDTQYF.

The CDR3 DNA follows: TGCGCCAGCAGCCCCCGGGGGCCGGTATCGGGTAGTGATGGCTACACCTTC. It is translated as CASSPRGPVSGSDGYTF. The chain couples TRBV4-3 to TRBJ1-2, with D possibly matching TRBD1 (6 bases). Trimming took off 4 bases at V and 6 bases at J, with 24 bases between the two ends. This CDR3 is built from 17 residues. Germline V gives CDR1 LGHNA, CDR2 YSLEER.